This entry concerns a single T cell receptor beta chain. Other DNA sequences within the sample encode an identical CDR3. The V gene lost 1 base and the J gene lost 2 bases, with 6 bases spanning the gap. Germline CDR1 is MGHRA and CDR2 is YSYEKL. The CDR3 is 13 amino acids. This entry belongs to a study of blood T cell repertoires in COVID-19. Study summary: COVID-19 samples from acute and convalescent phases originated in the United States, Italy and Spain. PBMCs, B-cell-depleted T cells, or T cells provided the cDNA or gDNA that made up the material.

Per the authors' pipeline: Reference gene primer amplification gave estimated nucleated cell counts. Measured with immunoSEQ multiplex PCR; TCRdb has only the in-frame clones, and not every one. The V and J calls and clone size were taken over from that table, and D and trimming were inferred from the DNA. Of fewer than 65,000 clones listed, about 86% are singletons. Sequenced input: peripheral blood. This rearrangement joins TRBV4-1 to TRBJ2-7, with D hard to call. The clonotype originates from a human donor in a cohort sampled during active COVID-19. CDR3 in amino acids: CASSQGGAYEQYF. DNA for the CDR3: TGCGCCAGCAGCCAAGGAGGAGCCTACGAGCAGTACTTC.